The T cell receptor (beta chain) under discussion was sequenced for a study of cytotoxic CD8 clonotypes in ibrutinib-treated CLL. At the level of the study: The response samples were taken once patients had been treated for a median of about 12 months, range 6 to 36. On average, each sample had roughly 260,000 productive templates and tens of thousands of productive rearrangements.

A 1 in 200,000 to 1 in 1 million T cell depth was the sequencing target. Assay used: immunoSEQ multiplex PCR; TCRdb lists only in-frame clones, some missing. This table holds a few hundred thousand clones, under 70% found once. Regarding the study as a whole: Samples from sustained-remission and progressing patients were taken at different times.

The table lists this clone with a few counts. The antigen remains unidentified. Sequences were derived from PBMCs, sampled after 36 months of ibrutinib treatment. The receptor was derived from a human donor with chronic lymphocytic leukemia.

CDR3 nucleotides: TGTGCCAGCAGTTACATTGACAGGGGGTCACACGAGCAGTACTTC. It is translated as CASSYIDRGSHEQYF. V and J are TRBV6-5 and TRBJ2-7; TRBD1 aligns across 9 bases. CDR3 size: 15 residues. Germline V gene lookup returns CDR1 MNHEY and CDR2 SVGAGI. Trimming cost V 2 bases and J 5 bases; bases outside gene matches: 7.